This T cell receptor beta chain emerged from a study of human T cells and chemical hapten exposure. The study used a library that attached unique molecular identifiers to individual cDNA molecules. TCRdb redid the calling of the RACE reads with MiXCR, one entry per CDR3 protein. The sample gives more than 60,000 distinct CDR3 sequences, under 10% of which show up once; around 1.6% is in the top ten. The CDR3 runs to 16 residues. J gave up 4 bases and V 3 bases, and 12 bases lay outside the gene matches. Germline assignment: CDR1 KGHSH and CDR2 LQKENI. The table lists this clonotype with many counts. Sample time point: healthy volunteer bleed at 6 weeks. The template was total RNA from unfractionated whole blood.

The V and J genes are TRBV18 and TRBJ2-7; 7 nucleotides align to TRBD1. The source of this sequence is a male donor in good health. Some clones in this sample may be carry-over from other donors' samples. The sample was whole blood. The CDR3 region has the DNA TGTGCCAGCTCACCCAACGTTGGACAGGACCTTTACGAGCAGTACTTC. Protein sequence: CASSPNVGQDLYEQYF.